This T cell receptor beta chain was captured in a study of response to subunit inactivated influenza vaccine. Study outcomes and limitations: With each seasonal influenza vaccination, the authors suggested, few new T cells are recruited.

Turning to this clonotype: Its antigen remains unknown.

From the RT-PCR reads, TCRdb called clonotypes with MiXCR, one entry per CDR3 protein. The sample shows more than 550,000 distinct CDR3 sequences, about 11% of them seen only once. The origin of this receptor is a man aged 50 to 59 who received an inactivated influenza vaccine. Sequencing was performed on PBMCs from blood, taken on the day of vaccination.

The CDR3 sequence is CASRPAGAGEKLFF. Here the CDR3 DNA reads TGTGCCAGCAGGCCGGCGGGGGCGGGGGAAAAACTGTTTTTT. The J gene is TRBJ1-4, the V gene TRBV28; a weak D match, TRBD1 (6 bases). Trimming stripped 6 bases from V and 8 bases from J, with 16 bases between. This CDR3 has 14 residues. Germline loops: CDR1 MDHEN, CDR2 SYDVKM.